The entry below describes one T cell receptor (beta chain). This entry is derived from a study of T cells in women clearing cervical HPV infection. Method: immunoSEQ multiplex PCR; TCRdb's copy keeps in-frame clones and lacks some. This sample's table has approximately 13,000 clones. Each participant carried one incident cervical HPV16 infection only. Specimen: blood buffy coat. The receptor was derived from a woman between 18 and 70 years old with a cervical HPV16 infection that either progressed to CIN3+ or cleared (not recorded which).

This CDR3 is CAWSVQGSSPLHF. CDR3 bases read: TGTGCCTGGAGTGTACAGGGGAGTTCACCC. This chain connects TRBV30 to TRBJ1-6; 7 bases are a match to TRBD1. The read ends 3 residues shy of where the CDR3 ends; the end is completed using the germline J gene. In germline, CDR1 is GTSNPN, CDR2 SVGIG (reference sequence). This CDR3 comprises 13 residues. Unmatched junction bases numbered 2, after V lost 0 bases and J lost 9 bases.